These 7 T cell receptor beta chains share one sample of origin, sequenced in a study of shared T cell receptors in the human thymus. Profiled with immunoSEQ multiplex PCR; TCRdb holds only in-frame clones, not every one. The repertoire holds over 450,000 clones, roughly 74% seen once, with 0.013% in the top ten. This sample also appeared in a second study, on human thymus T cells.

The material sequenced was thymocytes. The receptors were sampled from a boy under three years old with a congenital heart defect.

V gene TRBV5-4 combines with J gene TRBJ2-7; 7 bases map to TRBD1. Per the germline V gene, CDR1 is SGHNT and CDR2 is YYREEE (reference sequence). The CDR3 contains 15 residues. Trimming removed 3 bases from V and 0 bases from J; junction bases left unmatched: 6. The CDR3, as DNA: TGTGCCAGCAGCTCCGGACAGGCCCCCTCCTACGAGCAGTACTTC. It translates to CASSSGQAPSYEQYF. Supplemented by reference TRBV5-4 and TRBJ2-7, the full variable domain reads ETGVTQSPTHLIKTRGQQVTLRCSSQSGHNTVSWYQQALGQGPQFIFQYYREEENGRGNFPPRFSGLQFPNYSSELNVNALELDDSALYLCASSSGQAPSYEQYFGPGTRLTVT.

This clone showed up just once. The chain employs TRBV5-4 and TRBJ2-7; D might be TRBD2 (5 bases). Trimming removed 5 bases from V and 2 bases from J, with 11 bases in between. Germline V CDR1 and CDR2: SGHNT, YYREEE (reference sequence). The CDR3 contains 13 residues. As DNA, the CDR3 is TGTGCCAGCAGTATAGCGAAGACCTACGAGCAGTACTTC. Its translation is CASSIAKTYEQYF.

This chain joins TRBV19 and TRBJ2-7; TRBD2 is a possible D gene (6 bases). The CDR3 has 13 residues. Germline-derived CDR1 and CDR2 are LNHDA and SQIVND (reference sequence). Trimming pared 0 bases from V and 3 bases from J, leaving 6 bases between. This CDR3 reads CASSIEEGYEQYF. For the CDR3, the DNA is TGTGCCAGTAGTATAGAGGAGGGCTACGAGCAGTACTTC.

This chain links TRBV27 with TRBJ1-3; the D gene is possibly TRBD1 (5 bases). This CDR3 has 16 residues. Trimming shortened V by 8 bases and J by 0 bases, and 17 bases separated the two germline ends. CDR1 is MNHEY and CDR2 is SMNVEV in the germline V gene (reference sequence). The DNA for the CDR3 is TGTGCCAGCTCTACGCGGAGGGGCTCCTCTGGAAACACCATATATTTT. Amino acid sequence: CASSTRRGSSGNTIYF.

The chain is built from TRBV4-3 and TRBJ2-5; D unclear. V was clipped by 4 bases and J by 6 bases, with 18 bases between them. Germline lookup yields CDR1 LGHNA and CDR2 YSLEER. The CDR3 length is 15 residues. The CDR3 nucleotides are TGCGCCAGCAGCCGCCTTTCCGGTCCCAACCAGACCCAGTACTTC. Its translation is CASSRLSGPNQTQYF.

The rearrangement joins TRBV25-1 to TRBJ1-2; TRBD1 is a possible D gene (5 bases). The germline V and J ends were trimmed by 2 bases and 6 bases, with 10 bases remaining between them. Germline CDR1 reads MGHDK; CDR2 reads SYGVNS. This CDR3 has 13 residues. CDR3 DNA sequence: TGTGCCAGCAGTGAACCAGGGATGCATGGCTACACCTTC. Its protein product is CASSEPGMHGYTF.

This clone was counted only a few times. CDR3 nucleotide sequence: TGTGCCAGTAGTACGGGACTAGCCCGATTGCAAGAGACCCAGTACTTC. It codes for CASSTGLARLQETQYF. The rearrangement uses TRBV19 and TRBJ2-5; 9 positions agree with TRBD2. The J segment lost 2 bases and the V segment lost 4 bases, leaving 8 bases of the junction unmatched. CDR3 size: 16 residues. Germline values: CDR1 LNHDA, CDR2 SQIVND (reference sequence).